This T cell receptor (beta chain) appears in the sequencing data of a study of T cell repertoires in cytomegalovirus infection. Study in general: Public TCR beta signatures marked donors with CMV infection and the matching HLA.

Study-level findings and limits: Based on cumulative public TCR beta family frequency, carriers of CMV plus the relevant HLA were identified. HLA-C-restricted TCR beta clonotypes specific for CMV led the ex vivo response.

In TCRdb, the reads were re-called with MiXCR into one record per CDR3 protein. The table lists over 300,000 distinct CDR3 sequences, around 9.5% of them singletons. V was pared by 1 base and J by 12 bases, with 5 bases of the junction left unmatched. There are 14 residues in the CDR3. Germline CDR1 SGHTA, CDR2 FQGNSA. This clonotype appeared many times. The antigen remains undetermined. Source material: PBMCs. This rearrangement joins TRBV7-2 to TRBJ2-1; TRBD2 matches at 11 bases. This TCR came from a human donor in good health (CMV status not recorded). Some clones in this sample may be carry-over from other donors' samples. The CDR3 bases are TGTGCCAGCAGCTTAGGGCTAGCGGGAGGATTGCAGTTCTTC. As protein: CASSLGLAGGLQFF.